Listed below are T cell receptor beta chains from one sample, sequenced in a study of beta chain features in type 1 diabetes. Produced via immunoSEQ multiplex PCR; TCRdb's table is partial and in-frame only. This sample has around 45,000 clones, with approximately 40% found just once. The specimen sequenced was stem cell memory CD4+ T cells from blood. These receptors originate from a man younger than 40 with type 1 diabetes. Each CDR3 is given with its conserved first and last residue. D genes are given only for firm matches. Clone size is given for some rows only: seen once, a few or many times, or a class if the clone is expanded.

TRBJ2-7,TRBV30,TRBD1,-,TGTGCCTGGAGCAGGACAGGGGCGTTAAGCGGGAAATACTACGAGCAGTACTTC,CAWSRTGALSGKYYEQYF
TRBJ2-1,TRBV5-1,-,few,TGCGCCAGCAGCTTGGCCAGCTACAATGAGCAGTTCTTC,CASSLASYNEQFF
TRBJ2-7,TRBV5-1,TRBD1,-,TGCGCCAGCAGCTTTAGTAGTCGGGGACAGGGGATCTACGAGCAGTACTTC,CASSFSSRGQGIYEQYF
TRBJ2-7,TRBV19,TRBD1,-,TGTGCCAGTAGTATACGGTCCGGGACAGGGCTTTACGAGCAGTACTTC,CASSIRSGTGLYEQYF
TRBJ2-3,TRBV25-1,-,few,TGTGCCAGCAGAGGGGGCACAGATACGCAGTATTTT,CASRGGTDTQYF
TRBJ2-6,TRBV15,-,few,TGTGCCACCAGCAGAGCGGGTTCTGGGGCCAACGTCCTGACTTTC,CATSRAGSGANVLTF
TRBJ1-2,TRBV6-5,TRBD1,-,TGTGCCAGCAGCTCTAGACAGGGGGCTCACTATGGCTACACCTTC,CASSSRQGAHYGYTF
TRBJ1-2,TRBV4-2,-,-,TGTGCCAGCAGCCAGGCTGTACAACAGAGCTATGGCTACACCTTC,CASSQAVQQSYGYTF
TRBJ2-2,TRBV27,-,-,TGTGCCAGCAGCAGGAACACCGGGGAGCTGTTTTTT,CASSRNTGELFF
TRBJ2-7,TRBV7-2,TRBD2,-,TGTGCCAGCAGCTTATTTATAGCGGGAGGTTATCCCTACGAGCAGTACTTC,CASSLFIAGGYPYEQYF
TRBJ1-2,TRBV27,-,-,TGTGCCAGCAGTTTCGGAGCTAACTATGGCTACACCTTC,CASSFGANYGYTF
TRBJ1-4,TRBV5-1,TRBD1,few,TGCGCCAGCAGCTTTACAGGGGTTAATGAAAAACTGTTTTTT,CASSFTGVNEKLFF
TRBJ2-1,TRBV6-5,-,-,TGTGCCAGCCGGGGAAGCTCCTACAATGAGCAGTTCTTC,CASRGSSYNEQFF
TRBJ1-1,TRBV19,-,-,TGTGCCAGTAGTCCCGGACAGAGGAACACTGAAGCTTTCTTT,CASSPGQRNTEAFF
TRBJ2-1,TRBV5-1,TRBD2,-,TGCGCCAGCAGCCCCGGGACTAGTAGCGGCAATGAGCAGTTCTTC,CASSPGTSSGNEQFF
TRBJ2-2,TRBV7-9,-,-,TGTGCCAGCAGCTTACCCCGGCAGACTAACACCGGGGAGCTGTTTTTT,CASSLPRQTNTGELFF
TRBJ2-7,TRBV6-5,TRBD1,-,TGTGCCAGCAGTCCCACGACAGGGTTCTACGAGCAGTACTTC,CASSPTTGFYEQYF
TRBJ2-7,TRBV6-6,-,-,TGTGCCAGCAGTTACGAGACACTCTACGAGCAGTACTTC,CASSYETLYEQYF
TRBJ2-3,TRBV5-1,TRBD2,-,TGCGCCAGCAGCTTGTTTCTAGCGGGGGCCGGAGATACGCAGTATTTT,CASSLFLAGAGDTQYF
TRBJ1-1,TRBV5-1,-,-,TGCGCCAGCAGCTTGGCCGGGAGGAACACTGAAGCTTTCTTT,CASSLAGRNTEAFF
TRBJ1-4,TRBV28,TRBD1,-,TGTGCCAGCAGTTCTACTGGACAGGGGTCTGAAAAACTGTTTTTT,CASSSTGQGSEKLFF
TRBJ2-3,TRBV5-4,-,-,TGTGCCAGCAGCTTGCCGGGATCTACCACAGATACGCAGTATTTT,CASSLPGSTTDTQYF
TRBJ1-1,TRBV7-3,-,-,TGTGCCAGCAGCTTAAGCAGTGTAGCGGGCATGAACACTGAAGCTTTCTTT,CASSLSSVAGMNTEAFF
TRBJ2-5,TRBV2,-,few,TGTGCCAGCAGTGTTTTGGCCTCGGGTAGGGAGACCCAGTACTTC,CASSVLASGRETQYF
TRBJ1-2,TRBV21-1,-,-,TGTGCCAGCAGCAAACCGGGATCGGAGGGCTACACCTTC,CASSKPGSEGYTF
TRBJ2-1,TRBV2,TRBD1,few,TGTGCCAGCAGTTTCGACAGGGGCAATGAGCAGTTCTTC,CASSFDRGNEQFF